This TCR beta chain was found in a study of CD8+CD57+ T cells in acquired aplastic anemia. Genomic DNA, serving as template, underwent TCR beta VDJ and CDR3 profiling. TCRdb reprocessed the reads via MiXCR and lists one record per CDR3 protein. This table has some 200,000 distinct CDR3 sequences, less than 60% appearing once. CD8+CD57+ cell expansion, shown by flow cytometry, had occurred in the patients selected for sequencing. All participating patients were living with severe acquired aplastic anemia. V lost 0 bases to trimming and J lost 1 base, with 13 bases between them. Germline CDR1 reads SGDLS; CDR2 reads YYNGEE. CDR3 length: 17 amino acids. The table lists this clonotype with many counts.

Sequenced material: sorted CD4+, CD8+, or CD8+CD57+ T cells (not recorded which) from PBMCs. The chain carries TRBV9 and TRBJ1-4, with D maybe TRBD1 (5 bases). The receptor was derived from a human donor with aplastic anemia. CDR3 in amino acids: CASSVGGLGLTNEKLFF. CDR3 sequence (DNA): TGTGCCAGCAGCGTAGGGGGACTGGGATTAACTAATGAAAAACTGTTTTTT.